Below are 22 T cell receptor beta chains sequenced from a single sample in a study of vaccination effects on CD4 cells after COVID-19. Repertoires were generated with immunoSEQ multiplex PCR, while TCRdb's copy carries only in-frame clones and drops some. The table records approximately 54,000 clones, around 86% of them present only once. No antigens are known for them. Expansion of antigen-specific CD4+ T cells with viral peptide pools was carried out by the ViraFEST assay before sequencing. It was after roughly ten days of culture that CD4+ T cells were isolated. The sequenced sample was CD4+ T cells from PBMCs cultured with HCoV-229E spike peptides, obtained before COVID-19 vaccination. The receptors here all came from a human donor who received a COVID-19 vaccine.

The chain joins TRBV19 to TRBJ2-5, with D perhaps TRBD1 (6 bases). Germline V gene data show CDR1 as LNHDA and CDR2 as SQIVND (reference sequence). The length of the CDR3 is 14 residues. V gave up 1 base and J gave up 2 bases, with 8 bases separating them. The CDR3 protein is CASSIGTVQETQYF. For the CDR3, the DNA is TGTGCCAGTAGTATAGGGACAGTTCAAGAGACCCAGTACTTC.

This clone was found a few times. This chain links TRBV30 with TRBJ2-3; 10 bases are a match to TRBD2. The CDR3 extends over 15 amino acids. The V and J ends lost 0 bases and 7 bases, in that order; junction bases with no gene match: 7. Germline CDR1 reads GTSNPN; CDR2 reads SVGIG (reference sequence). This CDR3 is CAWSVPAGGVNTQYF. In DNA form, the CDR3 reads TGTGCCTGGAGTGTCCCAGCGGGGGGGGTGAATACGCAGTATTTT.

The chain has TRBV19 and TRBJ1-1; D is possibly TRBD1 (6 bases). The CDR3 extends over 15 amino acids. Germline V gives CDR1 LNHDA, CDR2 SQIVND (reference sequence). Trimming stripped 4 bases from V and 4 bases from J, with 16 bases between. The CDR3 DNA reads as TGTGCCAGTAGTAAGCCAGGGGCAAGTACCACTGAAGCTTTCTTT. Amino acid sequence: CASSKPGASTTEAFF.

The chain employs TRBV25-1 and TRBJ1-3; D gene unclear. This CDR3 has 14 amino acids. The germline CDR1 and CDR2 sequences are MGHDK and SYGVNS. Between the trimmed V and J ends, which lost 8 bases and 4 bases, there was a span of 15 bases. In DNA, the CDR3 is TGTGCCAGCCATGACAACGCCGCCGGAAACACCATATATTTT. As protein: CASHDNAAGNTIYF.

The rearrangement uses TRBV9 and TRBJ1-3; D gene unclear. The V end lost 0 bases, the J end lost 4 bases, and 14 bases lay between the germline ends. In germline, CDR1 is SGDLS, CDR2 YYNGEE. This CDR3 is 16 amino acids long. The CDR3 sequence: CASSVAGSPPGNTIYF. CDR3 DNA sequence: TGTGCCAGCAGCGTAGCTGGCAGTCCGCCAGGAAACACCATATATTTT.

J is TRBJ1-1 and V is TRBV29-1; TRBD1 matches at 8 bases. The CDR3 is made up of 13 amino acids. The trim removed 4 bases at V and 1 base at J, leaving 2 bases unmatched. From germline, CDR1 is SQVTM and CDR2 ANQGSEA. CDR3 DNA sequence: TGCAGCGTTGGGACAGGGACGAACACTGAAGCTTTCTTT. Its protein product is CSVGTGTNTEAFF.

The V call is TRBV4-1, the J call TRBJ1-1; D unresolved. V was cut by 4 bases and J by 1 base, with 16 bases left in between. From germline, CDR1 is MGHRA and CDR2 YSYEKL. The CDR3 loop spans 16 amino acids. The CDR3 protein is CASSPEDRGPNTEAFF. The CDR3 nucleotides read TGCGCCAGCAGCCCAGAGGACCGAGGCCCGAACACTGAAGCTTTCTTT.

J is TRBJ2-6 and V is TRBV30, with a tentative D call TRBD1 (5 bases). The V gene's germline CDR1 is GTSNPN and CDR2 SVGIG (reference sequence). The CDR3 is 15 amino acids. The V gene lost 0 bases and the J gene lost 4 bases, with 10 bases spanning the gap. The CDR3 here is CAWSVPGNGANVLTF. The CDR3 DNA sequence: TGTGCCTGGAGTGTGCCAGGGAACGGGGCCAACGTCCTGACTTTC.

The chain recombines TRBV7-8 with TRBJ1-5; no reliable D call. This CDR3 region has 13 residues. With 5 bases removed from V and 4 bases from J, the gap between germline ends came to 9 bases. Germline V gene sequence: CDR1 SGHVS, CDR2 FQNEAQ. The CDR3 spells CASSPAENQPQHF. The CDR3 coding sequence is TGTGCCAGCAGCCCGGCTGAAAATCAGCCCCAGCATTTT. Full variable domain (missing parts from reference TRBV7-8 and TRBJ1-5): GAGVSQSPRYKVAKRGQDVALRCDPISGHVSLFWYQQALGQGPEFLTYFQNEAQLDKSGLPSDRFFAERPEGSVSTLKIQRTQQEDSAVYLCASSPAENQPQHFGDGTRLSIL.

This chain joins TRBV9 and TRBJ2-7; either TRBD1 or TRBD2 may supply D (5 bases each). The germline V gene encodes CDR1 SGDLS and CDR2 YYNGEE. Trimming removed 3 bases from V and 4 bases from J, with 14 bases in between. The CDR3 extends over 14 amino acids. CDR3 sequence: CASSEPGPNYEQYV. The CDR3 DNA follows: TGTGCCAGCAGCGAGCCGGGACCAAATTACGAGCAGTACGTC.

The chain combines TRBV18 with TRBJ2-5; D might be TRBD1 (5 bases). The CDR3 is made up of 12 amino acids. The V end lost 6 bases, the J end lost 5 bases, and 10 bases lay between the germline ends. Germline V CDR1 and CDR2: KGHSH, LQKENI. The CDR3 region is CASSPKGETQYF. In DNA form, the CDR3 reads TGTGCCAGCTCCCCAAAGGGGGAGACCCAGTACTTC.

This clone was observed a few times. The J gene is TRBJ1-2, the V gene TRBV6-1, with 7 bases fitting TRBD1. The CDR3 runs to 14 residues. Trimming cost V 3 bases and J 4 bases; bases outside gene matches: 5. Germline V lookup: CDR1 MNHNS, CDR2 SASEGT. As DNA, the CDR3 is TGTGCCAGCAGTGAGCTCAGGGGGGGCTATGGCTACACCTTC. This sequence encodes CASSELRGGYGYTF.

The chain joins TRBV27 to TRBJ1-1, with no clear D. CDR1 and CDR2 (germline): MNHEY, SMNVEV (reference sequence). The CDR3 totals 18 residues. The germline V and J ends were trimmed by 2 bases and 3 bases, with 22 bases remaining between them. The CDR3 loop is CASSLGPGSKVLHTEAFF. CDR3 sequence (DNA): TGTGCCAGCAGTTTAGGGCCGGGAAGTAAAGTGCTGCACACTGAAGCTTTCTTT.

The chain has TRBV7-8 and TRBJ1-4; the match to TRBD1 covers 7 bases. J gave up 8 bases and V 4 bases, and 7 bases lay outside the gene matches. Germline V gene sequence: CDR1 SGHVS, CDR2 FQNEAQ. CDR3 length equals 14 residues. The CDR3 loop is CASSSAGTAEKLFF. For the CDR3, the DNA is TGTGCCAGCAGCTCGGCCGGGACAGCCGAAAAACTGTTTTTT.

The J gene is TRBJ1-1, the V gene TRBV5-4; the D gene is possibly TRBD1 (5 bases). This CDR3 region has 15 residues. V lost 0 bases and J 0 bases, leaving 9 bases between the germline ends. Germline V gene data show CDR1 as SGHNT and CDR2 as YYREEE (reference sequence). In nucleotides, the CDR3 is TGTGCCAGCAGCTTGGGACAGCTTCTGAACACTGAAGCTTTCTTT. This codes for CASSLGQLLNTEAFF.

The chain is built from TRBV2 and TRBJ2-5; D possibly corresponds to TRBD1 (6 bases). Germline CDR1 and CDR2: SNHLY and FYNNEI. V shed 6 bases and J shed 4 bases, with 9 bases lying between them. The CDR3 extends over 12 amino acids. The CDR3 nucleotides are TGTGCCAGCAGCAGGGGTACAGAGACCCAGTACTTC. Residues: CASSRGTETQYF.

Only one count was recorded for this clone. The chain carries TRBV6-6 and TRBJ2-3, with 10 bases lining up with TRBD2. The CDR3 extends over 16 amino acids. Losses at the gene ends were 0 bases for V and 5 bases for J; bases not matched to a gene: 5. CDR1 is MNHNY and CDR2 is SVGAGI in the germline V gene (reference sequence). The CDR3 spells CASSYSSLAGVDTQYF. CDR3 DNA: TGTGCCAGCAGTTACTCGTCGCTAGCGGGGGTAGATACGCAGTATTTT.

This clone was seen a single time. The V call is TRBV28, the J call TRBJ1-4; 8 bases line up with TRBD1. With V trimmed by 3 bases and J by 7 bases, 4 bases remained unmatched. The length of the CDR3 is 14 residues. CDR1 and CDR2 (germline): MDHEN, SYDVKM. CDR3 region: CASSFPGGVEKLFF. DNA for the CDR3: TGTGCCAGCAGTTTCCCAGGGGGCGTTGAAAAACTGTTTTTT.

This clone was observed a few times. The genes are TRBV2 and TRBJ2-7, with TRBD2 identical over 8 bases. V lost 4 bases to trimming and J lost 6 bases; unmatched junction nucleotides: 8. Germline lookup yields CDR1 SNHLY and CDR2 FYNNEI. This CDR3 has 14 amino acids. This CDR3 reads CASSVSAGAVEQYV. In DNA form, the CDR3 reads TGTGCCAGCAGTGTCTCAGCGGGGGCGGTCGAGCAGTACGTC.

The V and J genes are TRBV7-8 and TRBJ1-3; unclear D gene. CDR1 is SGHVS, CDR2 FQNEAQ, per germline. Trimming pared 5 bases from V and 0 bases from J, leaving 8 bases between. CDR3 length: 14 amino acids. For the CDR3, the DNA is TGTGCCAGCAGCAACTGGGACTCTGGAAACACCATATATTTT. It codes for CASSNWDSGNTIYF.

The chain links TRBV7-2 to TRBJ2-3; D gene ambiguous. Germline V gene sequence: CDR1 SGHTA, CDR2 FQGNSA. This CDR3 contains 16 residues. V lost 5 bases, J lost 3 bases, and 18 bases lay in between. This CDR3 reads CASSLGWGTTTDTQYF. CDR3 sequence (DNA): TGTGCCAGCAGCCTCGGGTGGGGAACCACTACAGATACGCAGTATTTT. Combining the CDR3 with reference TRBV7-2 and TRBJ2-3 gives the whole variable domain GAGVSQSPSNKVTEKGKDVELRCDPISGHTALYWYRQSLGQGLEFLIYFQGNSAPDKSGLPSDRFSAERTGGSVSTLTIQRTQQEDSAVYLCASSLGWGTTTDTQYFGPGTRLTVL.

V gene TRBV18 combines with J gene TRBJ2-1; 9 bases are shared with TRBD1. The CDR3 totals 17 residues. Germline values: CDR1 KGHSH, CDR2 LQKENI. V dropped 4 bases and J dropped 3; count of bases not matched to a gene: 10. CDR3 in DNA: TGTGCCAGCTCACTACATACCGGGACAGGGAGCTACAATGAGCAGTTCTTC. Its protein is CASSLHTGTGSYNEQFF.